Listed below are T cell receptor beta chains from one sample, sequenced in a study of T-cell reconstitution after alpha-beta-depleted transplantation in children. TCRdb re-derived calls from the PCR reads in MiXCR, one entry per CDR3 protein. The repertoire holds about 980,000 distinct CDR3 sequences, with around 30% as singletons. Here the sequenced sample was PBMCs, mostly from graft donor cells, taken 360 days after TCRalphabeta/CD19-depleted stem cell transplant. The receptors originated from a boy less than two years old who had a stem cell transplant for SCID, so the T cells may come from the graft donor. Each CDR3 is given with its conserved first and last residue. The D gene is left open where the match is weak. Only some rows state a clone size, as once, few, many or a class for expanded clones.

CASSPLRTYEQYF | TGTGCCAGCAGCCCCCTGAGGACCTACGAGCAGTACTTC | TRBJ2-7 | NA | TRBV11-2 | few
CASSLVIGGPPDTQYF | TGTGCCAGCAGCTTGGTTATCGGGGGGCCCCCAGATACGCAGTATTTT | TRBJ2-3 | NA | TRBV7-2 | NA
CASNAGQGIYEQYF | TGTGCCAGTAATGCAGGACAGGGGATTTACGAGCAGTACTTC | TRBJ2-7 | TRBD1 | TRBV19 | NA
CASSRPSSGANVLTF | TGTGCCAGCAGCCGACCTAGCTCTGGGGCCAACGTCCTGACTTTC | TRBJ2-6 | NA | TRBV5-5 | NA
CASSLFRPDTGELFF | TGTGCCAGCAGCTTATTCCGGCCGGACACCGGGGAGCTGTTTTTT | TRBJ2-2 | NA | TRBV7-2 | NA
CASRPSDSVNTEAFF | TGTGCCAGCAGACCATCCGACAGCGTGAACACTGAAGCTTTCTTT | TRBJ1-1 | NA | TRBV6-5 | NA
CASSYSNGRMRETQYF | TGTGCCAGCAGTTACTCGAACGGCAGGATGAGAGAGACCCAGTACTTC | TRBJ2-5 | NA | TRBV6-5 | few
CASSYPWEDEQFF | TGTGCCAGCAGTTACCCCTGGGAGGATGAGCAGTTCTTC | TRBJ2-1 | NA | TRBV6-6 | NA
CASREQGTGNEQFF | TGTGCCAGCAGAGAGCAGGGGACCGGCAATGAGCAGTTCTTC | TRBJ2-1 | NA | TRBV25-1 | few
CASSSSRATGTQYF | TGTGCCAGCAGCTCAAGCAGGGCCACCGGGACCCAGTACTTC | TRBJ2-5 | NA | TRBV11-2 | many
CASTAGGQIYEQYF | TGTGCCAGCACCGCAGGGGGACAAATATACGAGCAGTACTTC | TRBJ2-7 | TRBD1 | TRBV28 | few
CASSQAGTGGHEQYF | TGTGCCAGCAGCCAAGCCGGGACAGGGGGCCACGAGCAGTACTTC | TRBJ2-7 | TRBD1 | TRBV4-2 | NA
CASRRLNTEAFF | TGTGCCAGCAGACGACTGAACACTGAAGCTTTCTTT | TRBJ1-1 | NA | TRBV6-2/TRBV6-3 | NA
CASSSRMDTQYF | TGTGCCAGCAGTTCACGTATGGATACGCAGTATTTT | TRBJ2-3 | NA | TRBV12-3/TRBV12-4 | many
CSVGTGDGEQFF | TGCAGCGTGGGGACAGGGGATGGTGAGCAGTTCTTC | TRBJ2-1 | TRBD1 | TRBV29-1 | many
CASSRGFSTDTQYF | TGTGCCAGCTCTAGGGGATTTAGCACAGATACGCAGTATTTT | TRBJ2-3 | NA | TRBV7-2 | many
CSVGWQGARSEAFF | TGCAGCGTTGGGTGGCAGGGGGCTAGGTCTGAAGCTTTCTTT | TRBJ1-1 | TRBD1 | TRBV29-1 | NA
CASSSGQETDTQYF | TGTGCCAGCAGCTCCGGACAGGAGACAGATACGCAGTATTTT | TRBJ2-3 | TRBD1 | TRBV7-9 | few
CASSQGESGTAFGYTF | TGCGCCAGCAGCCAAGGAGAATCCGGGACAGCATTTGGCTACACCTTC | TRBJ1-2 | TRBD1 | TRBV4-1 | NA
CASSYGNRRTYTGELFF | TGTGCCAGCAGTTACGGTAATCGACGGACTTACACCGGGGAGCTGTTTTTT | TRBJ2-2 | NA | TRBV6-5 | few
CATSTKRTGSTDTQYF | TGTGCCACCAGCACTAAAAGGACAGGTAGCACAGATACGCAGTATTTT | TRBJ2-3 | TRBD1 | TRBV15 | NA
CASSLLGDRAYEQYF | TGTGCCAGCAGTTTATTGGGGGACAGGGCATACGAGCAGTACTTC | TRBJ2-7 | TRBD1 | TRBV28 | NA
CASSWTGGLHEQYF | TGTGCCAGCAGCTGGACAGGGGGGTTGCACGAGCAGTACTTC | TRBJ2-7 | TRBD1 | TRBV28 | NA
CASSVTSRGRNSPLHF | TGTGCCAGCAGCGTTACCTCAAGGGGACGGAATTCACCCCTCCACTTT | TRBJ1-6 | NA | TRBV7-2 | NA
CASGNHRTREKLFF | TGTGCCAGTGGGAACCACCGAACCCGGGAAAAACTGTTTTTT | TRBJ1-4 | NA | TRBV12-3/TRBV12-4 | once
CSASEGPTGGKNIQYF | TGCAGTGCTAGCGAGGGACCCACGGGGGGCAAAAACATTCAGTACTTC | TRBJ2-4 | TRBD2 | TRBV20-1 | few
CASSPRTDSYNEQFF | TGTGCCAGCTCACCAAGGACAGACTCCTACAATGAGCAGTTCTTC | TRBJ2-1 | NA | TRBV18 | NA
CASRTGGANQPQHF | TGTGCCAGTAGGACAGGGGGCGCGAATCAGCCCCAGCATTTT | TRBJ1-5 | TRBD1 | TRBV19 | NA
CSVTDRGYDGYTF | TGCAGCGTTACGGACAGGGGGTATGATGGCTACACCTTC | TRBJ1-2 | TRBD1 | TRBV29-1 | NA
CASSRTSGGLGTQYF | TGTGCCAGCAGTCGGACTAGCGGGGGGCTCGGGACCCAGTACTTC | TRBJ2-5 | TRBD2 | TRBV9 | few
CASSRRTGVGGEQFF | TGTGCCAGCAGCCGAAGGACAGGGGTGGGGGGTGAGCAGTTCTTC | TRBJ2-1 | TRBD1 | TRBV7-8 | NA
CASARQAITTGELFF | TGCGCCAGCGCCCGACAGGCGATAACAACCGGGGAGCTGTTTTTT | TRBJ2-2 | NA | TRBV5-1 | few
CASSFGTGWYEQYF | TGTGCCAGCAGCTTCGGGACAGGGTGGTACGAGCAGTACTTC | TRBJ2-7 | TRBD1 | TRBV5-5 | few